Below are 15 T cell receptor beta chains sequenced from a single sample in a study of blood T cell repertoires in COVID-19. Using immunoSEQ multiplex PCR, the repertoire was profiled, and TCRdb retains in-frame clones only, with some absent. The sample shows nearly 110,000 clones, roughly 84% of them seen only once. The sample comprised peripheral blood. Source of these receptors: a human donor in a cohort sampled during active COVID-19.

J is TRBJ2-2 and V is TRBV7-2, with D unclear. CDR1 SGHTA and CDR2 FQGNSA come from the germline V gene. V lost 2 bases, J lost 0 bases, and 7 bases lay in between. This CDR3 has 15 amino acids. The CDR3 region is CASSLQRANTGELFF. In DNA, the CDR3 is TGTGCCAGCAGCTTACAGCGAGCGAACACCGGGGAGCTGTTTTTT.

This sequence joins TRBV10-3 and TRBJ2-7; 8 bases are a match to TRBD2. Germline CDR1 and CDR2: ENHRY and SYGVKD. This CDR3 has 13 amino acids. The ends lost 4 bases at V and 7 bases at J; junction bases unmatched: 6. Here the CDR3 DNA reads TGTGCCATCAGTGCGTCCGGGAGGGAAGAGCAGTACTTC. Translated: CAISASGREEQYF.

The CDR3 DNA sequence: TGTGCCAGCAGCTTAGCGGGAGGATGGAAAGATACGCAGTATTTT. Encoded protein: CASSLAGGWKDTQYF. This chain joins TRBV9 and TRBJ2-3; 10 bases fit TRBD2. V lost 4 bases to trimming and J lost 5 bases; unmatched junction nucleotides: 7. The length of the CDR3 is 15 residues. Germline CDR1 reads SGDLS; CDR2 reads YYNGEE.

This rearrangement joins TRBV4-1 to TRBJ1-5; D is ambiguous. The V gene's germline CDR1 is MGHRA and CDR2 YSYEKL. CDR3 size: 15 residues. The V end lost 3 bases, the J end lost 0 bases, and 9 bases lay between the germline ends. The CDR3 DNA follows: TGCGCCAGCAGCCACGACGGACTTAGCAATCAGCCCCAGCATTTT. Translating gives CASSHDGLSNQPQHF.

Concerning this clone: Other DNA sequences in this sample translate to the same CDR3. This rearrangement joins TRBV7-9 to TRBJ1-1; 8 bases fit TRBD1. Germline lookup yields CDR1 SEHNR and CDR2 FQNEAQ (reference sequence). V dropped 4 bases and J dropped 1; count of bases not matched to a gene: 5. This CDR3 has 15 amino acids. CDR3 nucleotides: TGTGCCAGCAGCTGGGGAACAGGGGGGAACACTGAAGCTTTCTTT. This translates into CASSWGTGGNTEAFF.

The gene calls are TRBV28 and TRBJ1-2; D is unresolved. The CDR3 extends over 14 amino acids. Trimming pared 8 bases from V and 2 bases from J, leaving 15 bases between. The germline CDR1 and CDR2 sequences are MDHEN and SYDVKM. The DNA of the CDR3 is TGTGCCAGCGCGAGGGCCTCAAGCAACTATGGCTACACCTTC. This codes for CASARASSNYGYTF.

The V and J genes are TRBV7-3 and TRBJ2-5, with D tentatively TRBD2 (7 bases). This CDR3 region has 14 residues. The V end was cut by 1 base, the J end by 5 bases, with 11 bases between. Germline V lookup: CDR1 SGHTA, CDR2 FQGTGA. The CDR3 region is CASSLRGGGETQYF. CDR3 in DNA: TGTGCCAGCAGCTTAAGAGGGGGAGGGGAGACCCAGTACTTC.

The CDR3 loop reads CASSPQRGGTEAFF. DNA of the CDR3: TGTGCCAGCAGCCCCCAGAGGGGGGGCACTGAAGCTTTCTTT. The V gene is TRBV11-2, the J gene TRBJ1-1, with a weak D call TRBD1 (6 bases). V was pared by 5 bases and J by 4 bases, with 14 bases between. CDR3 length: 14 amino acids. CDR1 is SGHAT and CDR2 is FQNNGV in the germline V gene. The entire variable domain, with the rest obtained from reference TRBV11-2 and TRBJ1-1, is as follows: EAGVAQSPRYKIIEKRQSVAFWCNPISGHATLYWYQQILGQGPKLLIQFQNNGVVDDSQLPKDRFSAERLKGVDSTLKIQPAKLEDSAVYLCASSPQRGGTEAFFGQGTRLTVV.

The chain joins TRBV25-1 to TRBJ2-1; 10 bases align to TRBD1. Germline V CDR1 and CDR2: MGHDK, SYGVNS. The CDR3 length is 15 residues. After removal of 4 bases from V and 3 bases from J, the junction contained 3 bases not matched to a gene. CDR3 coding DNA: TGTGCCAGCAGTGGGGGACAGGGGTACTACAATGAGCAGTTCTTC. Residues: CASSGGQGYYNEQFF.

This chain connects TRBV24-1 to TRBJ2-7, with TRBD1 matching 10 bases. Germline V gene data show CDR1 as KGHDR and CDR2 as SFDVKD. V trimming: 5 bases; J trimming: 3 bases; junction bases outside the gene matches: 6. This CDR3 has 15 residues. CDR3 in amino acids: CATSATRDRGYEQYF. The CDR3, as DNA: TGTGCCACCAGTGCAACCCGGGACAGGGGCTACGAGCAGTACTTC.

The CDR3 DNA reads TGTGCCAGCAGCCAAGATTCAGGGACTAGCGGGGGACTTCAGACCCAGTACTTC. Its protein is CASSQDSGTSGGLQTQYF. This sequence joins TRBV3-1 (or the pseudogene TRBV3-2) and TRBJ2-5; 14 positions agree with TRBD2. The CDR3 loop spans 18 amino acids. V lost 0 bases, J lost 6 bases, and 9 bases stayed unmatched. The germline CDR1 and CDR2 sequences are LGHDT and YNNKEL (reference sequence).

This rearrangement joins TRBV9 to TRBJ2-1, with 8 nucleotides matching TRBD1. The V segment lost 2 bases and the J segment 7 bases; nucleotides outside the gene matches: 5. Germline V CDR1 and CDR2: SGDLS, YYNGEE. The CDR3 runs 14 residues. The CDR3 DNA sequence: TGTGCCAGCAGCGTCACAGGGGGACGAAATGAGCAGTTCTTC. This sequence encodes CASSVTGGRNEQFF.

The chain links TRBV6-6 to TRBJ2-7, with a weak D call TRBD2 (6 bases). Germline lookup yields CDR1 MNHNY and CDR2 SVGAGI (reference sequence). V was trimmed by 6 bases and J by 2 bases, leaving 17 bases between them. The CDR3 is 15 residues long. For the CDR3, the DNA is TGTGCCAGCAGCCCCTCGGGGGAATCCACCTACGAGCAGTACTTC. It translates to CASSPSGESTYEQYF.

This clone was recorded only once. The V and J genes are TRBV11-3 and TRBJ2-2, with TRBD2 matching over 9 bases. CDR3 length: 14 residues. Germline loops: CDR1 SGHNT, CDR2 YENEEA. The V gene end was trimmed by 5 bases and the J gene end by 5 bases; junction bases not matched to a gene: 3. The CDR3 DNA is TGTGCCAGCAGCCCGGGACTAGCTACCGGGGAGCTGTTTTTT. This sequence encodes CASSPGLATGELFF.

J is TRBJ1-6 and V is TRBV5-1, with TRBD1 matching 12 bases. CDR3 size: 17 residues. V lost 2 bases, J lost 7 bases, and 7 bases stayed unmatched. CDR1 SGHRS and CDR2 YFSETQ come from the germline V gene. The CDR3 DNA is TGCGCCAGCAGCTTAATGGGACAGGGGGCATGGAATTCACCCCTCCACTTT. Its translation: CASSLMGQGAWNSPLHF.